This T cell receptor beta chain was sequenced in a study of regulatory T cells in long-lasting Graves disease. This clonotype was found many times. This CDR3 contains 13 residues. V lost 4 bases and J 0 bases, leaving 3 bases between the germline ends. CDR1 is LNHDA and CDR2 is SQIVND in the germline V gene (reference sequence). Time point given: newly diagnosed GD, antithyroid drugs for less than 3 months. PBMCs were the source of the RNA used for TCR sequencing. Construction of TCR beta libraries relied on iRepertoire HTBI primers and on Arm-PCR targeting CDR3 regions. TCRdb independently ran MiXCR on the multiplex PCR reads; one entry per CDR3 protein. This table has 350,000 to 450,000 distinct CDR3 sequences, 16% appearing once. In addition, the sample was reused for a study of T cells in Graves' hyperthyroidism and ophthalmopathy. From that study: Exclusions: uncontrolled infection, other autoimmune disease, pregnancy, lactation.

J is TRBJ2-2 and V is TRBV19, with D hard to call. This specimen was peripheral blood mononuclear cells (PBMCs), taken at new diagnosis, from a patient treated with antithyroid drugs. The sequence came from a man in his forties with Graves disease. The CDR3 region is CASSRPNTGELFF. Written as DNA, the CDR3 is TGTGCCAGTAGTAGGCCGAACACCGGGGAGCTGTTTTTT.